The 23 T cell receptor beta chains presented below share a single source sample, sequenced in a study of T-cell reconstitution after alpha-beta-depleted transplantation in children. The authors prepared the TCRbeta library with unique molecular identifiers. Via MiXCR, TCRdb re-called the PCR reads, giving one row per CDR3 protein. The profile shows approximately 650,000 distinct CDR3 sequences, around 14% of them singletons. The sample in question was PBMCs, obtained before TCRalphabeta/CD19-depleted stem cell transplant. Every receptor here comes from a girl aged 2 to 9 with congenital amegakaryocytic thrombocytopenia, due to receive a stem cell transplant.

This clonotype has at least ten counts. The rearrangement links TRBV20-1 to TRBJ1-5; D is unresolved. The germline V gene encodes CDR1 DFQATT and CDR2 SNEGSKA (reference sequence). This CDR3 has 16 amino acids. V gave up 3 bases and J gave up 3 bases, with 18 bases separating them. This CDR3 reads CSASFGNRPFNQPQHF. In nucleotides, the CDR3 is TGCAGTGCTAGTTTCGGGAACAGACCATTCAATCAGCCCCAGCATTTT.

Many counts were recorded for this clonotype. J is TRBJ1-1 and V is TRBV6-5; D gene uncertain. Trimming took off 6 bases at V and 8 bases at J, with 10 bases between the two ends. Germline V lookup: CDR1 MNHEY, CDR2 SVGAGI. The CDR3 length is 11 residues. CDR3 protein: CASRNGQEAFF. CDR3 DNA sequence: TGTGCCAGCAGGAACGGGCAAGAAGCTTTCTTT.

This chain links TRBV5-1 with TRBJ2-7; D may be TRBD1 or TRBD2 (5 bases each). The CDR3 consists of 15 residues. The V gene lost 4 bases and the J gene lost 2 bases, with 16 bases spanning the gap. Per germline, CDR1 SGHRS and CDR2 YFSETQ. As DNA, the CDR3 is TGCGCCAGCAGCACGACGGGGCAGCCTACCTACGAGCAGTACTTC. It yields the protein CASSTTGQPTYEQYF.

This clonotype was seen only a few times. The rearrangement uses TRBV5-5 and TRBJ2-7, with 10 bases fitting TRBD2. The junction had 5 bases not matched to a gene; V was cut back by 6 bases and J by 2 bases. The germline gives CDR1 SGHKS, CDR2 YYEKEE (reference sequence). This CDR3 is built from 14 residues. The CDR3 bases are TGTGCCAGCACCTGGCTAGCGGGGGCCTACGAGCAGTACTTC. This sequence encodes CASTWLAGAYEQYF.

This clonotype was seen at least ten times. The chain recombines TRBV28 with TRBJ1-1; weak D call: TRBD1 (5 bases). Between the trimmed V and J ends, which lost 6 bases and 3 bases, there was a span of 20 bases. The CDR3 extends over 16 amino acids. The V gene's germline CDR1 is MDHEN and CDR2 SYDVKM. The chain's CDR3 is CASSSSGAGRDTEAFF. CDR3 nucleotides: TGTGCCAGCAGCTCCAGTGGGGCAGGGAGGGACACTGAAGCTTTCTTT.

Only a few counts were recorded for this clonotype. The chain couples TRBV2 to TRBJ2-1, with D maybe TRBD2 (6 bases). The CDR3 is 15 residues long. V lost 7 bases, J lost 3 bases, and 16 bases lay in between. CDR1 is SNHLY and CDR2 is FYNNEI in the germline V gene. For the CDR3, the DNA is TGTGCCAGCAATCGAGAGGGGCGGGGCTACAATGAGCAGTTCTTC. Its protein is CASNREGRGYNEQFF.

This clonotype was recorded at least ten times. The J gene is TRBJ2-1, the V gene TRBV20-1, with a weak D call TRBD2 (6 bases). Germline V gene data show CDR1 as DFQATT and CDR2 as SNEGSKA (reference sequence). Trimming shortened V by 0 bases and J by 15 bases, and 12 bases separated the two germline ends. The CDR3 spans 11 residues. This CDR3 reads CSARDWGEPFF. The CDR3 region has the DNA TGCAGTGCTAGAGATTGGGGGGAACCGTTCTTC.

This clonotype was recorded a few times. For the CDR3, the DNA is TGTGCCAGCAGCAGTTCGCATCCGGGATTCTCCTACAATGAGCAGTTCTTC. Protein: CASSSSHPGFSYNEQFF. This chain uses TRBV7-8 with TRBJ2-1; D may be TRBD2 (5 bases). Germline V gives CDR1 SGHVS, CDR2 FQNEAQ. CDR3 length: 17 residues. Trimming cost V 5 bases and J 0 bases, with 17 bases left between them.

The table lists this clonotype with a few counts. This rearrangement joins TRBV20-1 to TRBJ1-1, with D unclear. The CDR3 consists of 11 residues. Trimming took off 4 bases at V and 1 base at J, with 4 bases between the two ends. Looked up from germline, CDR1 is DFQATT and CDR2 is SNEGSKA (reference sequence). The CDR3 sequence is CSATANTEAFF. CDR3 in DNA: TGCAGTGCTACCGCGAACACTGAAGCTTTCTTT.

About this clonotype itself: A much larger clone lies one base from this, so it may be a read error. The gene calls are TRBV29-1 and TRBJ2-4; 8 bases map to TRBD2. The germline V gene encodes CDR1 SQVTM and CDR2 ANQGSEA. This CDR3 comprises 13 residues. CDR3 residues: CRVESTSGGIQYF. DNA for the CDR3: TGCAGGGTTGAAAGTACTAGCGGAGGGATTCAGTACTTC. Variable domain in full (rest from reference TRBV29-1 and TRBJ2-4): SAVISQKPSRDICQRGTSLTIQCQVDSQVTMMFWYRQQPGQSLTLIATANQGSEATYESGFVIDKFPISRPNLTFSTLTVSNMSPEDSSIYLCRVESTSGGIQYFGAGTRLSVL.

CDR3 residues: CSARDPGTSNAGELFF. The CDR3 nucleotides read TGCAGTGCTAGAGATCCGGGGACTAGCAATGCCGGGGAGCTGTTTTTT. This chain joins TRBV20-1 and TRBJ2-2; the match to TRBD2 covers 9 bases. There are 16 residues in the CDR3. The germline gives CDR1 DFQATT, CDR2 SNEGSKA (reference sequence). Trimming at V came to 0 bases and at J to 6 bases, leaving 8 bases not matched to a gene.

This clonotype was observed many times. The chain couples TRBV20-1 to TRBJ2-1, with 12 bases fitting TRBD2. CDR1 is DFQATT and CDR2 is SNEGSKA in the germline V gene (reference sequence). J was trimmed by 11 bases and V by 0 bases; bases with no gene match: 8. The CDR3 covers 15 residues. Here the CDR3 reads CSARDTRGLAGKQFF. The CDR3 region has the DNA TGCAGTGCTAGAGATACCCGGGGACTAGCGGGTAAGCAGTTCTTC.

Turning to this clonotype: The junction departs from germline at one end; a sequencing error may be responsible. This chain links TRBV5-1 with TRBJ2-3; 10 nucleotides agree with TRBD2. In germline, CDR1 is SGHRS, CDR2 YFSETQ. This CDR3 comprises 13 residues. The CDR3 reads CSSSPRTSGTQYF. In nucleotides, the CDR3 is TGCTCCAGCAGCCCAAGGACTAGCGGAACGCAGTATTTT.

This clonotype was seen more than once but under ten times. The CDR3 DNA sequence: TGCGCCAGCAGGCCTTTTTGGCAGACAAACACTGAAGCTTTCTTT. It yields the protein CASRPFWQTNTEAFF. This chain links TRBV5-1 with TRBJ1-1; unclear D gene. CDR1 and CDR2 (germline): SGHRS, YFSETQ. The CDR3 loop spans 15 amino acids. V lost 5 bases and J 2 bases, leaving 16 bases between the germline ends.

V gene TRBV20-1 combines with J gene TRBJ2-7, with D perhaps TRBD1 or TRBD2 (5 bases each). V was cut by 4 bases and J by 2 bases, with 12 bases left in between. The CDR3 is 13 residues long. The germline V gene encodes CDR1 DFQATT and CDR2 SNEGSKA (reference sequence). The CDR3 sequence: CSAMGPGAYEQYF. CDR3 nucleotide sequence: TGCAGTGCTATGGGACCAGGAGCCTACGAGCAGTACTTC.

The chain recombines TRBV20-1 with TRBJ2-3, with 12 bases fitting TRBD1. CDR1 is DFQATT, CDR2 SNEGSKA, per germline (reference sequence). J was trimmed by 5 bases and V by 3 bases; bases with no gene match: 6. This CDR3 comprises 15 residues. The CDR3 here is CSASSGTGGIDTQYF. CDR3 nucleotide sequence: TGCAGTGCTAGCTCCGGGACAGGGGGCATAGATACGCAGTATTTT.

There are a few counts of this clonotype. The rearrangement joins TRBV25-1 to TRBJ2-1, with 10 bases lining up with TRBD2. The V gene's germline CDR1 is MGHDK and CDR2 SYGVNS. V lost 3 bases, J lost 8 bases, and 13 bases stayed unmatched. The length of the CDR3 is 17 residues. CDR3 DNA: TGTGCCAGCAGTGATTCCCCAGCGGGAGGGAATATCGATGAGCAGTTCTTC. It yields the protein CASSDSPAGGNIDEQFF. Filled out from reference TRBV25-1 and TRBJ2-1, the complete variable domain reads EADIYQTPRYLVIGTGKKITLECSQTMGHDKMYWYQQDPGMELHLIHYSYGVNSTEKGDLSSESTVSRIRTEHFPLTLESARPSHTSQYLCASSDSPAGGNIDEQFFGPGTRLTVL.

This clonotype occurred many times. The V gene is TRBV11-2, the J gene TRBJ2-2; no definite D call. Between the trimmed V and J ends, which lost 1 base and 6 bases, there was a span of 9 bases. CDR3 length: 14 residues. CDR1 is SGHAT, CDR2 FQNNGV, per germline. CDR3 sequence reads: CASSLVSAAGELFF. In DNA form, the CDR3 reads TGTGCCAGCAGCTTAGTCTCAGCTGCCGGGGAGCTGTTTTTT.

This clonotype was detected many times. The chain is built from TRBV20-1 and TRBJ2-7, with D perhaps being TRBD1 or TRBD2 (5 bases each). The CDR3 sequence is 15 residues long. The V and J ends lost 0 bases and 2 bases respectively, with 14 bases between them. The germline V gene encodes CDR1 DFQATT and CDR2 SNEGSKA (reference sequence). The CDR3 loop reads CSARDSGTGPYEQYF. The DNA for the CDR3 is TGCAGTGCTAGAGATTCCGGGACGGGACCCTACGAGCAGTACTTC.

The chain uses TRBV5-1 and TRBJ2-2; D may be TRBD1 (5 bases). The V gene lost 1 base and the J gene lost 8 bases, with 12 bases spanning the gap. Germline V CDR1 and CDR2: SGHRS, YFSETQ. The CDR3 is 14 amino acids. In nucleotides, the CDR3 is TGCGCCAGCAGCTTGTCGACAGTGGGGGGGGAGCTGTTTTTT. This gives the protein CASSLSTVGGELFF.

The V call is TRBV5-1, the J call TRBJ2-7; D is undetermined. Trimming stripped 1 base from V and 0 bases from J, with 11 bases between. The CDR3 extends over 15 amino acids. Germline values: CDR1 SGHRS, CDR2 YFSETQ. The CDR3 region has the DNA TGCGCCAGCAGCTTGAGCCCTTCGAGCTCCTACGAGCAGTACTTC. Encoded protein: CASSLSPSSSYEQYF.

The table lists this clonotype with many counts. J is TRBJ2-7 and V is TRBV5-1; D remains unclear. The CDR3 consists of 14 residues. In germline, CDR1 is SGHRS, CDR2 YFSETQ. V was cut by 0 bases and J by 0 bases, with 7 bases left in between. This CDR3 is CASSLEVSSYEQYF. In DNA, the CDR3 is TGCGCCAGCAGCTTGGAGGTCAGCTCCTACGAGCAGTACTTC. The whole variable domain, filled in from reference TRBV5-1 and TRBJ2-7, reads KAGVTQTPRYLIKTRGQQVTLSCSPISGHRSVSWYQQTPGQGLQFLFEYFSETQRNKGNFPGRFSGRQFSNSRSEMNVSTLELGDSALYLCASSLEVSSYEQYFGPGTRLTVT.

This rearrangement joins TRBV20-1 to TRBJ2-5, with 9 bases that match TRBD2. The V and J ends lost 3 bases and 5 bases, in that order; junction bases with no gene match: 13. The CDR3 is made up of 16 amino acids. The V gene's germline CDR1 is DFQATT and CDR2 SNEGSKA (reference sequence). The CDR3 DNA follows: TGCAGTGCTAGTGACGGCGGGAGGGGGTATACGGAGACCCAGTACTTC. Amino acids: CSASDGGRGYTETQYF.